What follows is one T cell receptor beta chain and its context. The missing CDR3 end, 3 residues past where the read stops, is filled in from the germline J gene. Only in-frame clones appear in the TCRdb table, and some are missing; sequencing was by immunoSEQ multiplex PCR. The sample has some 24,000 clones; the top ten hold about 5.7%. Per the germline V gene, CDR1 is SGHVS and CDR2 is FNYEAQ. The V and J ends lost 1 base and 3 bases respectively, with 8 bases between them. The CDR3 totals 14 residues. The sample comes from a study of T cells in women clearing cervical HPV infection. Study in general: Case blood drawn at lesion detection; control blood after infection cleared. With HLA typing for only a few women, HLA confounding remains possible.

The clonotype originates from a woman between 18 and 70 years old with a cervical HPV16 infection that either progressed to CIN3+ or cleared (not recorded which). V usage is TRBV7-6 and J usage is TRBJ2-3, with D maybe TRBD2 (6 bases). The sample consisted of blood buffy coat. The sequenced CDR3 bases are TGTGCCAGCAGCTTAGGCCGGGGGACAGATACG. Its translation: CASSLGRGTDT. The whole CDR3 protein is CASSLGRGTDTQYF.